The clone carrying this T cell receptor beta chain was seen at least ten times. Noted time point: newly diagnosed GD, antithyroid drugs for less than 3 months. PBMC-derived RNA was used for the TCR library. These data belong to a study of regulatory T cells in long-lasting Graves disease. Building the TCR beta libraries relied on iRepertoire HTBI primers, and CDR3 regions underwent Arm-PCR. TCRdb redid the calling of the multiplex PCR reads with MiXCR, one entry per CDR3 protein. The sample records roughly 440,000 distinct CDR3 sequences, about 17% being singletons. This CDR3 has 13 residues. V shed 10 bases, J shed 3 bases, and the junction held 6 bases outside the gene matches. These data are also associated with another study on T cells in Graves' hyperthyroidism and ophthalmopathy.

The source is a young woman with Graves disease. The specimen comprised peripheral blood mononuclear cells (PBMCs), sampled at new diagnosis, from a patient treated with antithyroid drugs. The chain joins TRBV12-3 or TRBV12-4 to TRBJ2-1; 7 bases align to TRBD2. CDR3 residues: CATCPSGYNEQFF. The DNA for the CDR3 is TGTGCCACGTGCCCTAGCGGCTACAATGAGCAGTTCTTC.